These 9 T cell receptor beta chains were all obtained from the same sample, sequenced in a study of shared clonotypes between healthy human individuals. Here immunoSEQ multiplex PCR was the method, and the copy in TCRdb shows in-frame clones only, minus some. This repertoire shows about 1.5 million clones, approximately 98% found once; its top ten account for approximately 0.44%. Sequencing used naive CD4+ T cells sorted from blood. As for subset: CD45RA+ positively selected. The receptors originated from a man aged 25 to 40 in good health.

The chain joins TRBV28 to TRBJ1-2, with 11 bases lining up with TRBD1. The junction had 5 bases not matched to a gene; V was cut back by 10 bases and J by 4 bases. The CDR3 has 13 residues. The germline V gene encodes CDR1 MDHEN and CDR2 SYDVKM. DNA of the CDR3: TGTGCCACCAGGACAGGGGGCGTCTATGGCTACACCTTC. Residues: CATRTGGVYGYTF.

Only one count was recorded for this clone. This rearrangement joins TRBV19 to TRBJ2-5; 9 bases are a match to TRBD2. J gave up 4 bases and V 3 bases, and 6 bases lay outside the gene matches. This CDR3 is built from 15 residues. In germline, CDR1 is LNHDA, CDR2 SQIVND (reference sequence). CDR3 residues: CASSILAGSVETQYF. The CDR3 nucleotides read TGTGCCAGTAGTATCCTAGCGGGATCAGTAGAGACCCAGTACTTC.

This chain joins TRBV4-1 and TRBJ1-1, with 10 nucleotides matching TRBD1. This CDR3 has 17 residues. Germline CDR1 and CDR2: MGHRA and YSYEKL. V gave up 1 base and J gave up 0 bases; unmatched junction bases: 5. CDR3 sequence (DNA): TGCGCCAGCAGCCAAGTCGACAGGGGGCTGTTGAACACTGAAGCTTTCTTT. Its translation: CASSQVDRGLLNTEAFF.

The V gene is TRBV7-9, the J gene TRBJ2-1; 7 nucleotides align to TRBD1. CDR1 is SEHNR, CDR2 FQNEAQ, per germline (reference sequence). This CDR3 is 16 amino acids long. V gave up 1 base and J gave up 6 bases; unmatched junction bases: 9. CDR3 sequence reads: CASSLGGGSAPNEQFF. The CDR3 DNA is TGTGCCAGCAGCTTAGGAGGGGGCTCGGCACCCAATGAGCAGTTCTTC.

The V call is TRBV25-1, the J call TRBJ2-7; 11 positions match TRBD1. Germline V lookup: CDR1 MGHDK, CDR2 SYGVNS. Germline trimming cut 7 bases from V and 5 bases from J; bases unmatched to any gene: 4. This CDR3 is 13 amino acids long. Written as DNA, the CDR3 is TGTGCCAGCATTAGGACAGGGGGCAACGAGCAGTACTTC. This encodes CASIRTGGNEQYF.

This sequence joins TRBV5-1 and TRBJ2-2, with 16 positions matching TRBD2. CDR3 length: 19 amino acids. Germline V CDR1 and CDR2: SGHRS, YFSETQ. V dropped 3 bases and J dropped 6; count of bases not matched to a gene: 11. CDR3 sequence reads: CASSSSGTSGRAAAGELFF. The CDR3 nucleotides are TGCGCCAGCAGCTCCTCCGGGACTAGCGGGAGGGCCGCGGCCGGGGAGCTGTTTTTT.

This clone occurred once. The V and J genes are TRBV2 and TRBJ1-5; D remains unclear. V lost 6 bases and J lost 1, with 7 bases in between. The length of the CDR3 is 13 residues. Germline CDR1 SNHLY, CDR2 FYNNEI. The CDR3 coding sequence is TGTGCCAGCAGACTCGACAGCAATCAGCCCCAGCATTTT. Translated: CASRLDSNQPQHF.

This clone was observed a single time. The chain has TRBV29-1 and TRBJ1-2; possibly TRBD1 for D (5 bases). Germline CDR1 and CDR2: SQVTM and ANQGSEA. V gave up 7 bases and J gave up 8 bases, with 20 bases separating them. This CDR3 contains 13 residues. Written as DNA, the CDR3 is TGCAGCGGGCAAGACCGGGGCCTGGGCGGCTACACCTTC. It specifies CSGQDRGLGGYTF.

This clone showed up just once. CDR3 protein: CASSLRQGYLLEQFF. The CDR3 bases are TGTGCCAGCAGCTTAAGACAGGGGTATCTCCTTGAGCAGTTCTTC. The chain employs TRBV13 and TRBJ2-1; TRBD1 aligns across 8 bases. The CDR3 has 15 residues. The germline V gene encodes CDR1 PRHDT and CDR2 FYEKMQ (reference sequence). Losses at the gene ends were 2 bases for V and 9 bases for J; bases not matched to a gene: 9.